These 12 T cell receptor beta chains were sequenced from one sample in a study of T cell responses to AZD1222 COVID-19 vaccine. Sequencing was performed with immunoSEQ multiplex PCR; in TCRdb, only in-frame clones are kept and a portion is missing. In the table there are roughly 90,000 clones, approximately 86% of which are singletons. Here the sequenced sample was peripheral blood, taken on day 0 of AZD1222 vaccination. These receptors all come from an adult in good health.

This chain joins TRBV18 and TRBJ1-1, with a weak D call TRBD1 (5 bases). From germline, CDR1 is KGHSH and CDR2 LQKENI. The germline V and J ends were trimmed by 6 bases and 1 base, with 9 bases remaining between them. The CDR3 runs to 13 residues. This CDR3 reads CASSFGQNTEAFF. The CDR3 DNA follows: TGTGCCAGCTCCTTCGGACAGAACACTGAAGCTTTCTTT.

The chain is built from TRBV2 and TRBJ2-7, with D possibly TRBD1 on 6 matching bases. Trimming took off 2 bases at V and 4 bases at J, with 6 bases between the two ends. This CDR3 has 12 residues. Germline CDR1 is SNHLY and CDR2 is FYNNEI. CDR3 region: CASSERGYEQYF. The DNA of the CDR3 is TGTGCCAGCAGTGAAAGGGGGTACGAGCAGTACTTC.

The chain employs TRBV2 and TRBJ1-6, with D tentatively TRBD1 (5 bases). This CDR3 has 15 residues. V gave up 9 bases and J gave up 2 bases, with 14 bases separating them. Per the germline V gene, CDR1 is SNHLY and CDR2 is FYNNEI. This CDR3 is CARGGSSPYNSPLHF. The CDR3, as DNA: TGTGCCAGGGGGGGGAGCAGCCCCTATAATTCACCCCTCCACTTT.

This sequence joins TRBV7-2 and TRBJ2-7; 15 positions agree with TRBD2. From germline, CDR1 is SGHTA and CDR2 FQGNSA. The V and J ends lost 5 bases and 5 bases, in that order; junction bases with no gene match: 10. The CDR3 has 17 residues. This chain's CDR3 is CASSPPGLAGGRNEQYF. The CDR3 nucleotides are TGTGCCAGCAGCCCCCCGGGACTAGCGGGGGGTAGGAACGAGCAGTACTTC. Variable domain in full (rest from reference TRBV7-2 and TRBJ2-7): GAGVSQSPSNKVTEKGKDVELRCDPISGHTALYWYRQSLGQGLEFLIYFQGNSAPDKSGLPSDRFSAERTGGSVSTLTIQRTQQEDSAVYLCASSPPGLAGGRNEQYFGPGTRLTVT.

The chain carries TRBV5-6 and TRBJ1-1, with a possible D match to TRBD1 (6 bases). Germline V gene data show CDR1 as SGHDT and CDR2 as YYEEEE. Trimming took off 0 bases at V and 2 bases at J, with 23 bases between the two ends. The CDR3 extends over 19 amino acids. The CDR3 reads CASSLDRHTGKGLNTEAFF. The CDR3 DNA sequence: TGTGCCAGCAGCTTGGATAGGCACACAGGGAAAGGTCTAAACACTGAAGCTTTCTTT. Based on the CDR3 plus reference TRBV5-6 and TRBJ1-1, the full variable domain is DAGVTQSPTHLIKTRGQQVTLRCSPKSGHDTVSWYQQALGQGPQFIFQYYEEEERQRGNFPDRFSGHQFPNYSSELNVNALLLGDSALYLCASSLDRHTGKGLNTEAFFGQGTRLTVV.

In its sample, this clone was seen once. The genes are TRBV5-6 and TRBJ1-5; the D gene is possibly TRBD1 (5 bases). Looked up from germline, CDR1 is SGHDT and CDR2 is YYEEEE. The V gene lost 0 bases and the J gene lost 5 bases, with 9 bases spanning the gap. This CDR3 comprises 14 residues. The CDR3 here is CASSLAGMDQPQHF. Written as DNA, the CDR3 is TGTGCCAGCAGCTTGGCAGGGATGGATCAGCCCCAGCATTTT.

CDR3 sequence: CASSEARGNTEAFF. In DNA, the CDR3 is TGCGCCAGCAGTGAAGCCAGGGGGAACACTGAAGCTTTCTTT. This chain uses TRBV10-1 with TRBJ1-1; TRBD1 is a possible D gene (6 bases). Trimming shortened V by 3 bases and J by 1 base, and 9 bases separated the two germline ends. The germline CDR1 and CDR2 sequences are WNHNN and SYGVQD (reference sequence). The CDR3 consists of 14 residues.

V and J are TRBV7-6 and TRBJ2-2; 7 nucleotides agree with TRBD1. This CDR3 has 16 amino acids. V dropped 1 base and J dropped 0; count of bases not matched to a gene: 2. Germline CDR1 SGHVS, CDR2 FNYEAQ. In DNA form, the CDR3 reads TGTGCCAGCAGCTTAGGACAGGGTCCGAACACCGGGGAGCTGTTTTTT. Its translation is CASSLGQGPNTGELFF.

As DNA, the CDR3 is TGTGCCAGCAGCTTAGCGCGTCTCCAAGAGACCCAGTACTTC. Translated, it gives CASSLARLQETQYF. The V gene is TRBV5-8, the J gene TRBJ2-5, with D hard to call. CDR1 and CDR2 from the germline V gene are SGHTS and YDEGEE. With 2 bases removed from V and 1 base from J, the gap between germline ends came to 9 bases. The CDR3 has 14 amino acids. Supplemented by reference TRBV5-8 and TRBJ2-5, the full variable domain reads EAGVTQSPTHLIKTRGQQATLRCSPISGHTSVYWYQQALGLGLQFLLWYDEGEERNRGNFPPRFSGRQFPNYSSELNVNALELEDSALYLCASSLARLQETQYFGPGTRLLVL.

This clone has just a few counts. V gene TRBV15 combines with J gene TRBJ1-3; 10 positions match TRBD1. CDR3 length: 15 amino acids. Germline CDR1 and CDR2: LNHNV and YYDKDF (reference sequence). Trimming at V came to 3 bases and at J to 10 bases, leaving 9 bases not matched to a gene. CDR3 bases: TGTGCCACCAGCAGTGAATGGACAGGGGGAAGTACCATATATTTT. This gives the protein CATSSEWTGGSTIYF.

This rearrangement joins TRBV3-1 (or the pseudogene TRBV3-2) to TRBJ1-6; 8 bases match TRBD1. The CDR3 totals 15 residues. CDR1 LGHDT and CDR2 YNNKEL come from the germline V gene (reference sequence). V was clipped by 0 bases and J by 10 bases; unmatched bases: 5. CDR3 in DNA: TGTGCCAGCAGCCAAGATCAGGGGGCTGCGTCACCCCTCCACTTT. Translating it yields CASSQDQGAASPLHF.

The chain links TRBV4-2 to TRBJ2-1, with D tentatively TRBD1 or TRBD2 (5 bases each). This CDR3 is 15 amino acids long. The germline V gene has CDR1 LGHNA and CDR2 YNFKEQ. V dropped 1 base and J dropped 9 bases, with 16 bases sitting between them. CDR3 nucleotide sequence: TGTGCCAGCAGCCAAGGGCCGGGGCCTGGAGGTGAGCAGTTCTTC. It specifies CASSQGPGPGGEQFF.